The 4 T cell receptor beta chains reported below all come from one sample, sequenced in a study of T cells in Graves' hyperthyroidism and ophthalmopathy. Amplification targeted TCR beta CDR3 regions from RNA transcripts. First-round RT-PCR targeting the TCR CDR3 was performed with the HTBI primer set. TCRdb fed the multiplex PCR reads into MiXCR, producing one record per CDR3 protein. This table has more than 500,000 distinct CDR3 sequences, 11% to 15% appearing once. Sample: blood. The source is a woman aged 35 to 49 with Graves' hyperthyroidism.

This clonotype showed up many times. The chain carries TRBV5-1 and TRBJ2-5; 10 nucleotides align to TRBD1. The V gene's germline CDR1 is SGHRS and CDR2 YFSETQ. J was trimmed by 2 bases and V by 6 bases; bases with no gene match: 4. The CDR3 runs 14 residues. CDR3 amino acids: CASKDRGYQETQYF. CDR3 bases: TGCGCCAGCAAGGACAGGGGGTATCAAGAGACCCAGTACTTC.

The table lists this clonotype with many counts. The CDR3 region has the DNA TGCAGCGCCGGACACGACACTGAAGCTTTCTTT. Amino acid sequence: CSAGHDTEAFF. The rearrangement links TRBV29-1 to TRBJ1-1, with D possibly matching TRBD1 (5 bases). The CDR3 is made up of 11 amino acids. The germline CDR1 and CDR2 sequences are SQVTM and ANQGSEA. V gave up 7 bases and J gave up 3 bases, with 9 bases separating them.

The genes are TRBV28 and TRBJ1-4; D is perhaps TRBD1 (6 bases). This CDR3 comprises 15 residues. V was clipped by 5 bases and J by 8 bases, with 18 bases between them. Germline-derived CDR1 and CDR2 are MDHEN and SYDVKM. The CDR3 is CASSSRDPGVEKLFF. The CDR3 nucleotides are TGTGCCAGCAGTAGCCGGGACCCAGGGGTAGAAAAACTGTTTTTT.

The chain couples TRBV28 to TRBJ2-5; perhaps TRBD2 as D (6 bases). Trimming removed 8 bases at V and 6 bases at J, with 10 bases between. The CDR3 is 11 residues long. CDR1 and CDR2 from the germline V gene are MDHEN and SYDVKM. The CDR3: CASWGGKTQYF. Here the CDR3 DNA reads TGTGCCAGCTGGGGCGGGAAGACCCAGTACTTC.